Shown below are 18 T cell receptor beta chains from a single sample sequenced in a study of cytomegalovirus exposure and HLA in healthy donors. This PCR relied on a set of 60 Vbeta primers and 13 Jbeta primers. Data came from immunoSEQ multiplex PCR; TCRdb stores just in-frame clones and leaves some out. This table has around 130,000 clones, over 75% appearing once. Sample: PBMCs. These TCRs come from a man between 40 and 49 years old in good health and CMV-seronegative.

V and J are TRBV30 and TRBJ2-7; D not resolved. CDR1 is GTSNPN, CDR2 SVGIG, per germline (reference sequence). V was pared by 0 bases and J by 5 bases, with 8 bases between. The length of the CDR3 is 12 residues. The CDR3 DNA follows: TGTGCCTGGAGTGTACTTTTTGACGAGCAGTACTTC. This gives the protein CAWSVLFDEQYF.

The chain carries TRBV11-2 and TRBJ1-6; D possibly corresponds to TRBD1 (5 bases). The CDR3 is 14 amino acids. V dropped 5 bases and J dropped 7 bases, with 12 bases sitting between them. Germline lookup yields CDR1 SGHAT and CDR2 FQNNGV. CDR3 protein: CASSPGLTNSPLHF. The CDR3 nucleotides are TGTGCCAGCAGCCCGGGACTCACAAATTCACCCCTCCACTTT. Filled out from reference TRBV11-2 and TRBJ1-6, the complete variable domain reads EAGVAQSPRYKIIEKRQSVAFWCNPISGHATLYWYQQILGQGPKLLIQFQNNGVVDDSQLPKDRFSAERLKGVDSTLKIQPAKLEDSAVYLCASSPGLTNSPLHFGNGTRLTVT.

The chain combines TRBV15 with TRBJ2-2; 7 bases map to TRBD1. CDR1 is LNHNV and CDR2 is YYDKDF in the germline V gene (reference sequence). CDR3 length: 16 amino acids. V shed 0 bases, J shed 1 base, and the junction held 2 bases outside the gene matches. CDR3 coding DNA: TGTGCCACCAGCAGAGACTGGACAGGGAACACCGGGGAGCTGTTTTTT. Amino acid sequence: CATSRDWTGNTGELFF.

This rearrangement joins TRBV4-1 to TRBJ2-7; 10 bases are shared with TRBD1. The germline V gene encodes CDR1 MGHRA and CDR2 YSYEKL. The CDR3 extends over 15 amino acids. The V segment lost 4 bases and the J segment 3 bases; nucleotides outside the gene matches: 6. CDR3 coding DNA: TGCGCCAGCAGCCGGGCAGGGGACAGGGGCTACGAGCAGTACTTC. This codes for CASSRAGDRGYEQYF.

This chain joins TRBV27 and TRBJ2-5, with TRBD2 identical over 12 bases. CDR3 length: 16 amino acids. CDR1 is MNHEY, CDR2 SMNVEV, per germline (reference sequence). The junction had 6 bases not matched to a gene; V was cut back by 5 bases and J by 2 bases. The CDR3 coding sequence is TGTGCCAGCAGTGGTGGGACTAGCGGGCCTCAAGAGACCCAGTACTTC. Protein sequence: CASSGGTSGPQETQYF.

This chain connects TRBV14 to TRBJ2-7; 10 bases agree with TRBD1. Germline lookup yields CDR1 SGHDN and CDR2 FVKESK. J gave up 4 bases and V 3 bases, and 6 bases lay outside the gene matches. The CDR3 is 15 residues long. The CDR3 here is CASSQAGQGWYEQYF. CDR3 in DNA: TGTGCCAGCAGCCAGGCGGGACAGGGGTGGTACGAGCAGTACTTC. Complete variable domain (other parts from reference TRBV14 and TRBJ2-7): EAGVTQFPSHSVIEKGQTVTLRCDPISGHDNLYWYRRVMGKEIKFLLHFVKESKQDESGMPNNRFLAERTGGTYSTLKVQPAELEDSGVYFCASSQAGQGWYEQYFGPGTRLTVT.

For the CDR3, the DNA is TGTGCCAGCAGCCCGGACAGGAGCCTAACCTACGAGCAGTACTTC. It yields the protein CASSPDRSLTYEQYF. The J gene is TRBJ2-5, the V gene TRBV6-1, with TRBD1 matching over 7 bases. The DNA matches TRBJ2-7 better at its end, which makes the J call doubtful. CDR1 and CDR2 from the germline V gene are MNHNS and SASEGT. The CDR3 is 15 residues long.

V and J are TRBV30 and TRBJ2-1; 9 bases match TRBD1. The CDR3 runs to 12 residues. CDR1 and CDR2 (germline): GTSNPN, SVGIG (reference sequence). V trimming: 3 bases; J trimming: 11 bases; junction bases outside the gene matches: 5. CDR3 loop: CAWSPTGGQQFF. CDR3 DNA sequence: TGTGCCTGGAGCCCAACAGGGGGCCAGCAGTTCTTC.

The chain carries TRBV29-1 and TRBJ2-7; D uncertain. V lost 0 bases, J lost 2 bases, and 5 bases lay in between. The CDR3 runs 12 residues. Germline V gene data show CDR1 as SQVTM and CDR2 as ANQGSEA. The CDR3, as DNA: TGCAGCGTTGAAGACCGCGCCTACGAGCAGTACTTC. Translating gives CSVEDRAYEQYF.

The V and J genes are TRBV27 and TRBJ2-3; D is undetermined. Trimming cost V 7 bases and J 6 bases, with 17 bases left between them. Germline CDR1 MNHEY, CDR2 SMNVEV (reference sequence). This CDR3 has 14 amino acids. In nucleotides, the CDR3 is TGTGCCAGCAAAACTGTAGCCCCCGGGGATACGCAGTATTTT. As protein: CASKTVAPGDTQYF.

The V call is TRBV25-1, the J call TRBJ1-1; perhaps TRBD1 as D (5 bases). Germline V gene lookup returns CDR1 MGHDK and CDR2 SYGVNS. The CDR3 runs 13 residues. Trimming stripped 6 bases from V and 0 bases from J, with 8 bases between. As DNA, the CDR3 is TGTGCCAGCAGGGGGCGCATGAACACTGAAGCTTTCTTT. It specifies CASRGRMNTEAFF.

With regard to this clone: A read error may account for a junction end that differs from germline. The chain couples TRBV7-9 to TRBJ2-6; 14 positions agree with TRBD2. Germline V gives CDR1 SEHNR, CDR2 FQNEAQ (reference sequence). The CDR3 loop spans 17 amino acids. CDR3 nucleotide sequence: TGTGCCAGCAGCCGACTAGCGGGAGGGCCTGGGGCCTACGTCCTGACTTTC. It encodes CASSRLAGGPGAYVLTF.

This clone was seen a single time. The chain uses TRBV5-1 and TRBJ1-6; D uncertain. The germline gives CDR1 SGHRS, CDR2 YFSETQ. The V gene lost 0 bases and the J gene lost 0 bases, with 10 bases spanning the gap. The CDR3 is made up of 17 amino acids. Here the CDR3 DNA reads TGCGCCAGCAGCTTGGTCGGCCCTAGCTCCTATAATTCACCCCTCCACTTT. It codes for CASSLVGPSSYNSPLHF.

The V call is TRBV7-9, the J call TRBJ1-3, with no clear D. The CDR3 has 13 residues. V lost 2 bases, J lost 3 bases, and 5 bases lay in between. Germline loops: CDR1 SEHNR, CDR2 FQNEAQ (reference sequence). The CDR3 sequence: CASSLSSGNTIYF. Here the CDR3 DNA reads TGTGCCAGCAGCTTATCCAGTGGAAACACCATATATTTT. The full variable domain, rest sourced from reference TRBV7-9 and TRBJ1-3, is DTGVSQNPRHKITKRGQNVTFRCDPISEHNRLYWYRQTLGQGPEFLTYFQNEAQLEKSRLLSDRFSAERPKGSFSTLEIQRTEQGDSAMYLCASSLSSGNTIYFGEGSWLTVV.

This clone was found once. The junction departs from the called germline gene at one end, perhaps through a read error. The V call is TRBV13, the J call TRBJ2-1; D remains unclear. The CDR3 sequence is 14 residues long. Germline V gives CDR1 PRHDT, CDR2 FYEKMQ (reference sequence). The CDR3 DNA reads TGTGCCAGCAGCTTAGAAGGTTGGCAGCCCAGGCCTCTCTTC. It codes for CASSLEGWQPRPLF.

The chain employs TRBV4-1 and TRBJ2-5; TRBD1 aligns across 10 bases. Judging by the DNA end, TRBJ2-7 fits better; the J call may be wrong. Germline assignment: CDR1 MGHRA and CDR2 YSYEKL. The CDR3 totals 15 residues. For the CDR3, the DNA is TGCGCCAGCAGCCAAGTAGGGGGACAGGGGCGCGAGCAGTACTTC. It encodes CASSQVGGQGREQYF.

This clone showed up just once. This chain joins TRBV10-3 and TRBJ2-1; tentative D call: TRBD2 (6 bases). Trimming left V 8 bases short and J 8 bases short, with 10 bases between. The CDR3 spans 11 residues. Germline V gene lookup returns CDR1 ENHRY and CDR2 SYGVKD. The CDR3 spells CAIRGDHEQFF. The CDR3 DNA is TGTGCCATCCGCGGGGACCATGAGCAGTTCTTC.

The chain is built from TRBV19 and TRBJ2-5, with D perhaps TRBD1 (5 bases). V lost 1 base and J lost 1, with 7 bases in between. The CDR3 has 14 residues. CDR1 LNHDA and CDR2 SQIVND come from the germline V gene (reference sequence). CDR3: CASSIGQLQETQYF. The CDR3 DNA sequence: TGTGCCAGTAGTATAGGACAGCTCCAAGAGACCCAGTACTTC. Full variable domain (outside the CDR3, taken from reference TRBV19 and TRBJ2-5): DGGITQSPKYLFRKEGQNVTLSCEQNLNHDAMYWYRQDPGQGLRLIYYSQIVNDFQKGDIAEGYSVSREKKESFPLTVTSAQKNPTAFYLCASSIGQLQETQYFGPGTRLLVL.